This TCR beta chain was found in a study of blood T cell repertoires in COVID-19. At the level of the study: Sites across the United States, Italy and Spain contributed samples from acute and convalescent COVID-19. In each case, the material was cDNA or gDNA derived from T cells, B-cell-depleted T cells, or PBMCs.

The ends were cut back, 3 bases at V and 4 bases at J, with 12 bases in the middle. This CDR3 spans 14 amino acids. Germline values: CDR1 MNHNS, CDR2 SASEGT. How the authors handled the data: Cell counts per sample came from amplifying reference gene primers. Assay used: immunoSEQ multiplex PCR; TCRdb lists only in-frame clones, some missing. The DNA was the basis for D and trimming; V, J and clone size are from that table. The sample consists of a few hundred thousand clones, around 86% of them appearing once. The genes are TRBV6-1 and TRBJ1-2, with D tentatively TRBD1 (6 bases). The sample consisted of peripheral blood. This receptor was obtained from a man aged 18 to 29 with active or convalescent COVID-19. CDR3 nucleotide sequence: TGTGCCAGCAGTGAGCGGGGGGCGAGCTATGGCTACACCTTC. Translated: CASSERGASYGYTF.